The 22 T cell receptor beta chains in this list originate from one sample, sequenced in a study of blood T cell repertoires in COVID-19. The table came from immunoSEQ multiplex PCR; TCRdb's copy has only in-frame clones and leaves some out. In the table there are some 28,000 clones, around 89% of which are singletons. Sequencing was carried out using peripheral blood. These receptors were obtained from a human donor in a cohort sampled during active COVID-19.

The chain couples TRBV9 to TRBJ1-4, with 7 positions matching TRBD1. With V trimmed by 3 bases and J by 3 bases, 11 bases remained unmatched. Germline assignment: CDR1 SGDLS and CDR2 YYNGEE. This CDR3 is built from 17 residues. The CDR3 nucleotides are TGTGCCAGCAGCGAGGGTAGACCGGGACAGCCTAATGAAAAACTGTTTTTT. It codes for CASSEGRPGQPNEKLFF.

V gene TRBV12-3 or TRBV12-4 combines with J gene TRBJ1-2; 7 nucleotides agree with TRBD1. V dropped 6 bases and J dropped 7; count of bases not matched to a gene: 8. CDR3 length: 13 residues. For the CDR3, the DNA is TGTGCCAGCAGGGTAGGACAGGCGGCTGGCTACACCTTC. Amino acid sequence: CASRVGQAAGYTF.

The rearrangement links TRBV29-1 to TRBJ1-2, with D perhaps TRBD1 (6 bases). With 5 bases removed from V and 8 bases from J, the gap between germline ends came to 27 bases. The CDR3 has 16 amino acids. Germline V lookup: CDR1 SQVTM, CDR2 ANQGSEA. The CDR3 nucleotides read TGCAGCGTTCGGACGGTTTTGGCGGGGGGCGCATTCGGCTACACCTTC. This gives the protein CSVRTVLAGGAFGYTF.

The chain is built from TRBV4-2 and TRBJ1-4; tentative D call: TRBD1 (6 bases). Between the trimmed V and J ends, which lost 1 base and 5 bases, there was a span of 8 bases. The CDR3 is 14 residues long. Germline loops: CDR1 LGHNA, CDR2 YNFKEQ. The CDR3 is CASSQGQGNEKLFF. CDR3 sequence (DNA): TGTGCCAGCAGCCAAGGGCAGGGGAATGAAAAACTGTTTTTT.

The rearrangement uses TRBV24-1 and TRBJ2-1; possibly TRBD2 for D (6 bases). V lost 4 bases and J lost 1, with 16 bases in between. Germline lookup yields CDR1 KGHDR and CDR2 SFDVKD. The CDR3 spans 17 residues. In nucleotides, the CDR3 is TGTGCCACCAGTGACTCTAGCGCCTCGCGGTCCTACAATGAGCAGTTCTTC. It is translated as CATSDSSASRSYNEQFF.

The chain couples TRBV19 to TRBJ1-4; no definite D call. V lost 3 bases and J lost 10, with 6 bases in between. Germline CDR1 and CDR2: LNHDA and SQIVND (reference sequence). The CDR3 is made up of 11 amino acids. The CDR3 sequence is CASSMAGKLFF. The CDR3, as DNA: TGTGCCAGTAGTATGGCGGGAAAACTGTTTTTT. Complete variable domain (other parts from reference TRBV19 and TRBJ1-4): DGGITQSPKYLFRKEGQNVTLSCEQNLNHDAMYWYRQDPGQGLRLIYYSQIVNDFQKGDIAEGYSVSREKKESFPLTVTSAQKNPTAFYLCASSMAGKLFFGSGTQLSVL.

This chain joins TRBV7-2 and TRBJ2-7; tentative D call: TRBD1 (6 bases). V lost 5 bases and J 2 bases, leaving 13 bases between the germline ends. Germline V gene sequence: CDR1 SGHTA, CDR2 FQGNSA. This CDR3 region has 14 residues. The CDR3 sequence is CASSPDRHTYEQYF. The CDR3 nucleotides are TGTGCCAGCAGCCCCGACAGGCATACCTACGAGCAGTACTTC.

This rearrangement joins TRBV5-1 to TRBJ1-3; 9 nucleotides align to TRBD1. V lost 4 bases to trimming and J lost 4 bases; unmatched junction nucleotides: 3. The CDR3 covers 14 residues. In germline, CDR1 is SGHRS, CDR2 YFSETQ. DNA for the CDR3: TGCGCCAGCAGCCCGGGACAGGGAGGAAACACCATATATTTT. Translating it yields CASSPGQGGNTIYF. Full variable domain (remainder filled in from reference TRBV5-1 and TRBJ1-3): KAGVTQTPRYLIKTRGQQVTLSCSPISGHRSVSWYQQTPGQGLQFLFEYFSETQRNKGNFPGRFSGRQFSNSRSEMNVSTLELGDSALYLCASSPGQGGNTIYFGEGSWLTVV.

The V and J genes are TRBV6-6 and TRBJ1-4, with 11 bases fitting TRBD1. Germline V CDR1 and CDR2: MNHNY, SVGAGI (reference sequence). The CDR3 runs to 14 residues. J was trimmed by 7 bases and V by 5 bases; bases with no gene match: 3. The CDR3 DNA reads TGTGCCAGCAGTAGGGACAGGGGGTTTGAAAAACTGTTTTTT. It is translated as CASSRDRGFEKLFF.

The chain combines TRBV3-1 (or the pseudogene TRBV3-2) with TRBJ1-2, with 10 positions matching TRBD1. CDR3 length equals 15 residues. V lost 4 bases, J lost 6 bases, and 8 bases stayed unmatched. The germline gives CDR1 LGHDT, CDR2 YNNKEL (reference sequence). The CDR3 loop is CASSLIRGQGNGYTF. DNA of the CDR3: TGTGCCAGCAGCCTGATACGGGGACAGGGGAATGGCTACACCTTC.

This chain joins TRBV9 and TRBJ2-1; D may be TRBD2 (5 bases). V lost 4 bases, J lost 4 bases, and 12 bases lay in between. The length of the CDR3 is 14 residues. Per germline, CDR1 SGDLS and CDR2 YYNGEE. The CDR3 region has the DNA TGTGCCAGCAGCTCCCGGACTGGGTACAATGAGCAGTTCTTC. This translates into CASSSRTGYNEQFF.

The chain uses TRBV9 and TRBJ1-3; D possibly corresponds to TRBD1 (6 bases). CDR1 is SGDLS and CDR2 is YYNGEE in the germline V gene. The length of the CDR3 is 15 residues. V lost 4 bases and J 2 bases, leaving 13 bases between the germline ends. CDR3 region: CASSLQGTTGNTIYF. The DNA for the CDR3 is TGTGCCAGCAGCCTTCAGGGGACGACTGGAAACACCATATATTTT.

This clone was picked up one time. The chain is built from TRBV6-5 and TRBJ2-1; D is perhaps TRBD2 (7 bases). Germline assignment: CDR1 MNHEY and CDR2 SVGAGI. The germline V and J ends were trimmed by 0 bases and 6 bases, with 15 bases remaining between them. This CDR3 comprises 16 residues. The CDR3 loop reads CASSYSRGAGANEQFF. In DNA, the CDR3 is TGTGCCAGCAGTTACTCTCGGGGGGCCGGGGCCAATGAGCAGTTCTTC.

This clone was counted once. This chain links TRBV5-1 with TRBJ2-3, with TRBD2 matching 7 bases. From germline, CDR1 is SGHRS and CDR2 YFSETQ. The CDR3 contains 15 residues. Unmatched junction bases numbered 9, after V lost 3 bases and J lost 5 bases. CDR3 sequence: CASSSPGLAEDTQYF. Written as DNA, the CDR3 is TGCGCCAGCAGCTCCCCCGGGCTAGCGGAAGATACGCAGTATTTT.

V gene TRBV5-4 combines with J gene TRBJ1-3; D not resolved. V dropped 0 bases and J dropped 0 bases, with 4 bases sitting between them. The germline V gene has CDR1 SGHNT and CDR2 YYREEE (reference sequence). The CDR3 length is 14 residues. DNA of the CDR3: TGTGCCAGCAGCTTGGACTACTCTGGAAACACCATATATTTT. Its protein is CASSLDYSGNTIYF.

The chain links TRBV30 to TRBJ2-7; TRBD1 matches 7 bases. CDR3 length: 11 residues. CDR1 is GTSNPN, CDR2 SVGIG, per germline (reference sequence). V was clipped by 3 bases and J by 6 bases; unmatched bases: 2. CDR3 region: CAWRTGIEQYF. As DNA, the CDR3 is TGTGCCTGGAGGACAGGGATCGAGCAGTACTTC.

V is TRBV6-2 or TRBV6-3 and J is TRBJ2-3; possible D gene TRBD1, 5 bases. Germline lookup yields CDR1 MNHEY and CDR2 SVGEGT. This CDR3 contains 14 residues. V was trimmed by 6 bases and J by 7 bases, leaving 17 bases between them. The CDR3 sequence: CASSTPSRGNTQYF. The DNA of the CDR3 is TGTGCCAGCAGCACACCCTCAAGGGGAAATACGCAGTATTTT.

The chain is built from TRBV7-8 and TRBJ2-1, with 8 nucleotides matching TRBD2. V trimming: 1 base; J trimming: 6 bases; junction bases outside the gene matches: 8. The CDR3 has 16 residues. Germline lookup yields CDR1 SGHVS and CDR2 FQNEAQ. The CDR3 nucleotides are TGTGCCAGCAGCTTAGGTCCAGCGGGGGTTGTCAATGAGCAGTTCTTC. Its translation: CASSLGPAGVVNEQFF.

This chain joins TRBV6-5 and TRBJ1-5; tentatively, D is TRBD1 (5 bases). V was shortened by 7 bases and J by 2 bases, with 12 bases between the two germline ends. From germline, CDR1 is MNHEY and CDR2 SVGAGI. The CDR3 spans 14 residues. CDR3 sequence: CASNNRGGNQPQHF. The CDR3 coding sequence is TGTGCCAGCAATAATAGGGGCGGCAATCAGCCCCAGCATTTT.

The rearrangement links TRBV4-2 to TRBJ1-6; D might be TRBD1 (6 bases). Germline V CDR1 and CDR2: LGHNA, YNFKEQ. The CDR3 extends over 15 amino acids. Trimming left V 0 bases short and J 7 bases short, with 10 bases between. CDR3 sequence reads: CASSQEQGHNSPLHF. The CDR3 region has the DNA TGTGCCAGCAGCCAAGAGCAGGGGCACAATTCACCCCTCCACTTT.

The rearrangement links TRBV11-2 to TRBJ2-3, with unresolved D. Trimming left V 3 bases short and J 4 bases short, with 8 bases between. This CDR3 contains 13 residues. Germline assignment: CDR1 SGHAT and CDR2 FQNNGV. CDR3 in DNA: TGTGCCAGCAGCTTTTTTGAGGCAGATACGCAGTATTTT. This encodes CASSFFEADTQYF.

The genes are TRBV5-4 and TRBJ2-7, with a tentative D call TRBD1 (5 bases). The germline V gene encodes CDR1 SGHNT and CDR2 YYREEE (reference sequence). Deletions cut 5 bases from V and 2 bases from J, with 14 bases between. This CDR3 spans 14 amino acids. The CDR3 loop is CASSRQGTTYEQYF. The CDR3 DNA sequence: TGTGCCAGCAGTCGGCAGGGTACCACCTACGAGCAGTACTTC.